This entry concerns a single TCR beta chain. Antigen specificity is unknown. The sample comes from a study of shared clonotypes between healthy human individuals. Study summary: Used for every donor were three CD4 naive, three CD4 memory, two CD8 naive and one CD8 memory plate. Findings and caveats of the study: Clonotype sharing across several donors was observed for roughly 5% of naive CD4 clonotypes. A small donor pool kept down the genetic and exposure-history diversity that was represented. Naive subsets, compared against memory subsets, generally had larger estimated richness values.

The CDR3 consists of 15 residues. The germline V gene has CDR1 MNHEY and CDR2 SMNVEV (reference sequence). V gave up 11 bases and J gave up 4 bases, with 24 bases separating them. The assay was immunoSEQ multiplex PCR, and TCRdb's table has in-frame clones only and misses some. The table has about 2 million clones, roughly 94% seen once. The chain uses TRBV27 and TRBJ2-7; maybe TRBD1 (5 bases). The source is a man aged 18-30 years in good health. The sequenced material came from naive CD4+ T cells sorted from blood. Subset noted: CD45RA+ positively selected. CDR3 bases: TGTGCCCCCAGACCCCAGGGCCGCCGACTTTACGAGCAGTACTTC. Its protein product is CAPRPQGRRLYEQYF.